This T cell receptor (beta chain) was identified in a study of T-cell memory formation after mild COVID-19 (dated by TCRdb to about 2021). For the study in its entirety: Most TCR sequence clusters were specific to one of the two donors. Two young, previously healthy adult volunteers made up the cohort, one male and one female. Longitudinal TCRalpha and TCRbeta repertoire sequencing tracked T-cell clones expanding and contracting after mild COVID-19 in two donors. Overall results and qualifications from the work: Only a couple of mild cases were covered in the study, and larger cohorts including severe cases with pre-infection samples were considered necessary. SARS-CoV-2 specificity of the second-wave clones peaking on day 37 was not confirmed. Clones that contracted from day 15 to 85 showed balanced CD4/CD8 phenotypes, whereas a second wave of clones that expanded from day 15 to 37 leaned towards CD4+. Some responding clones were detected in pre-infection memory, which suggested that pre-existing cross-reactive memory T cells had joined the SARS-CoV-2 response. Contracting CD4+ clones were found mainly in CM and EM memory subsets, while CD8+ clones were enriched in EMRA.

This clonotype was observed a few times. Which antigen it targets is not known. No base quality information exists; no much larger clone differs at one position. Ficoll-Paque density gradient centrifugation was the method used to isolate PBMCs. The data were produced on an Illumina NovaSeq 6000. TCRalpha and TCRbeta cDNA libraries were constructed by 5'RACE with constant-segment primers, with sample barcodes and unique molecular identifiers being introduced. RNA was extracted from every sample with Trizol reagent. Amplification of the libraries took two PCR steps, and the second step added a second sample barcode plus Illumina TruSeq adapters. The libraries were sequenced on an Illumina NovaSeq using 2 x 150 bp paired-end reads. The source study handled its data this way. Reads were demultiplexed and collapsed into UMI-guided consensus sequences with migec v1.2.7. Using mixcr v2.1.11, UMI consensuses were aligned to TRA and TRB V and J templates and then assembled into clonotypes. Expanded or contracted clonotypes were those called significant by both edgeR and NoisET, with noise models trained on biological replicates. For edgeR calls, a false discovery rate-adjusted p below 0.01 and a log2 fold-change threshold of 1 were applied. As an exploratory analysis of dynamics, PCA with hierarchical clustering was applied to max-normalized trajectories of the 1000 most abundant clonotypes. Separately sequenced CD4+ and CD8+ repertoires were used to assign the CD4 or CD8 phenotype of responding clones. In-frame beta chains were kept once TCRdb had trimmed the public reads at Q25 with fastp and called clones with MiXCR. Identical CDR3 protein sequences are pooled into one entry, listed with their most common genes and DNA. The V and J calls and clone size come from TCRdb's table, not from the authors' own analysis. This sample holds approximately 480,000 distinct CDR3 sequences; 15% to 20% were observed only once. 12% of the sample belongs to the ten largest clones.

Its CDR3 holds 13 amino acids, cysteine through phenylalanine. Kept here is only the CDR3 DNA, which spans 39 bases and is read in frame from base 1. Per the germline V gene (reference sequence), DFQATT is the CDR1 and SNEGSKA is the CDR2. V is pared back by 3 bases and J by 6 bases, with 15 bases lying between the germline termini. Here the chain combines TRBV20-1 and TRBJ2-7; the D gene is perhaps TRBD2, on 5 matching bases. Sequencing was done on a sample of PBMCs or a T cell subset sorted from them (not recorded which). This sequence was found in an adult woman who had mild COVID-19 (a few samples of this study predate the infection). The sample titles of this study are shuffled in the database, so cell type and time point are left out; the donor was told from shared clones. The CDR3 protein sequence reads: CSASLTLRGEQYF. The nucleotides are TGCAGTGCTAGTCTCACTCTTCGGGGCGAGCAGTACTTC.